Below are 10 T cell receptor beta chains sequenced from a single sample in a study of technical replicates of blood from a handful of donors. Measured with immunoSEQ multiplex PCR; TCRdb has only the in-frame clones, and not every one. The table has 40,000 to 55,000 clones, roughly 95% seen once. Sequencing was done on a sample of T cells isolated from PBMCs. The receptors come from a human donor in good health.

In its sample, this clone was seen once. The chain recombines TRBV7-2 with TRBJ2-5, with a possible D match to TRBD2 (6 bases). V was trimmed by 1 base and J by 4 bases, leaving 13 bases between them. CDR1 is SGHTA, CDR2 FQGNSA, per germline. The CDR3 length is 15 residues. The CDR3 spells CASSLEGGRRETQYF. CDR3 bases: TGTGCCAGCAGCTTAGAAGGTGGGAGGAGAGAGACCCAGTACTTC.

The rearrangement joins TRBV5-4 to TRBJ2-2; D uncertain. The CDR3 is made up of 15 amino acids. Germline V gives CDR1 SGHNT, CDR2 YYREEE (reference sequence). The V end lost 0 bases, the J end lost 6 bases, and 12 bases lay between the germline ends. The CDR3 sequence: CASSLASVDSGELFF. The CDR3 DNA follows: TGTGCCAGCAGCTTGGCCAGCGTTGACTCCGGGGAGCTGTTTTTT.

This clone showed up just once. The chain recombines TRBV28 with TRBJ2-6, with 7 positions matching TRBD1. V lost 3 bases and J lost 0; bases outside the gene matches: 5. The V gene's germline CDR1 is MDHEN and CDR2 SYDVKM. This CDR3 contains 17 residues. CDR3 nucleotides: TGTGCCAGCAGTTTCGGACAGGTCCCCTCTGGGGCCAACGTCCTGACTTTC. This gives the protein CASSFGQVPSGANVLTF.

This clone was found once. J is TRBJ2-1 and V is TRBV7-2, with a tentative D call TRBD1 (5 bases). With 4 bases removed from V and 9 bases from J, the gap between germline ends came to 16 bases. The CDR3 loop spans 14 amino acids. CDR1 SGHTA and CDR2 FQGNSA come from the germline V gene. CDR3 in amino acids: CASSYRPPRGEQFF. CDR3 DNA: TGTGCCAGCAGCTATAGGCCCCCTAGGGGTGAGCAGTTCTTC.

The genes are TRBV4-1 and TRBJ2-7, with no clear D. This CDR3 region has 13 residues. V lost 4 bases and J 7 bases, leaving 14 bases between the germline ends. From germline, CDR1 is MGHRA and CDR2 YSYEKL. CDR3 nucleotide sequence: TGCGCCAGCAGCCCCCTCGAACATCTGGAGCAGTACTTC. Residues: CASSPLEHLEQYF.

This clone came up once. The rearrangement uses TRBV7-9 and TRBJ2-5; 7 nucleotides match TRBD1. Germline loops: CDR1 SEHNR, CDR2 FQNEAQ (reference sequence). Unmatched junction bases numbered 5, after V lost 4 bases and J lost 3 bases. CDR3 length equals 14 residues. CDR3 amino acids: CASSYRGQEETQYF. The CDR3 nucleotides read TGTGCCAGCAGCTACCGAGGACAGGAAGAGACCCAGTACTTC.

The chain employs TRBV5-4 and TRBJ1-2; D possibly corresponds to TRBD1 (6 bases). This CDR3 has 13 residues. From germline, CDR1 is SGHNT and CDR2 YYREEE (reference sequence). The germline V and J ends were trimmed by 4 bases and 2 bases, with 9 bases remaining between them. CDR3 loop: CASSPTGNYGYTF. CDR3 in DNA: TGTGCCAGCAGCCCTACAGGGAACTATGGCTACACCTTC.

The rearrangement uses TRBV10-3 and TRBJ1-2; TRBD1 matches at 8 bases. The V gene's germline CDR1 is ENHRY and CDR2 SYGVKD. The CDR3 is made up of 15 amino acids. The V segment lost 7 bases and the J segment 4 bases; nucleotides outside the gene matches: 11. The CDR3 is CAITRVDRDIYGYTF. The CDR3 nucleotides are TGTGCCATCACAAGAGTGGACAGGGACATCTATGGCTACACCTTC.

The V call is TRBV6-6, the J call TRBJ1-6; the match to TRBD1 covers 7 bases. The V gene's germline CDR1 is MNHNY and CDR2 SVGAGI (reference sequence). Trimming removed 5 bases from V and 3 bases from J; junction bases left unmatched: 4. The CDR3 spans 15 residues. Here the CDR3 DNA reads TGTGCCAGCAGTACAGGGGACCTCTATAATTCACCCCTCCACTTT. This sequence encodes CASSTGDLYNSPLHF.

The chain has TRBV29-1 and TRBJ2-1, with D unclear. CDR1 SQVTM and CDR2 ANQGSEA come from the germline V gene. V gave up 6 bases and J gave up 4 bases, with 13 bases separating them. The CDR3 loop spans 13 amino acids. This CDR3 is CSVSNLPYNEQFF. The CDR3 DNA reads as TGCAGCGTAAGTAATCTACCTTACAATGAGCAGTTCTTC.